This T cell receptor beta chain emerged from a study of blood T cell repertoires in COVID-19. Overall study: From T cells, B-cell-depleted T cells, or PBMCs came the material, which was cDNA or gDNA.

Measured with immunoSEQ multiplex PCR; TCRdb has only the in-frame clones, and not every one. The sample lists 80,000 to 95,000 clones, roughly nine tenths occurring once. V trimming: 0 bases; J trimming: 4 bases; junction bases outside the gene matches: 1. In germline, CDR1 is SGHNT, CDR2 YYREEE (reference sequence). The CDR3 runs 16 residues. Material for sequencing was peripheral blood. The chain has TRBV5-4 and TRBJ1-6; TRBD1 agrees at 10 bases. This clonotype originated in a human donor with active COVID-19. The donor label of this sample is uncertain. The CDR3 bases are TGTGCCAGCAGCTTGGGACAGGGGGCGTATAATTCACCCCTCCACTTT. Amino acids: CASSLGQGAYNSPLHF. The whole variable domain, filled in from reference TRBV5-4 and TRBJ1-6, reads ETGVTQSPTHLIKTRGQQVTLRCSSQSGHNTVSWYQQALGQGPQFIFQYYREEENGRGNFPPRFSGLQFPNYSSELNVNALELDDSALYLCASSLGQGAYNSPLHFGNGTRLTVT.